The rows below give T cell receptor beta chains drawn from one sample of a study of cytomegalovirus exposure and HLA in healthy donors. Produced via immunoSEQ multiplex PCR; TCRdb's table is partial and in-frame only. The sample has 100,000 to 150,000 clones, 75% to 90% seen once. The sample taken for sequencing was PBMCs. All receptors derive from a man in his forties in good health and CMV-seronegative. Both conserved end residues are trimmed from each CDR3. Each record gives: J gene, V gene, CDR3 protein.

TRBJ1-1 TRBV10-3 AISEWKGPDTEAF
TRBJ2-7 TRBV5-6 ASSTGTVEKY
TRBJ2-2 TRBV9 ASSVQGTGELF
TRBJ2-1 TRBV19 ASRSQGSYNEQF
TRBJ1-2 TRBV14 ASSQNPSGGYT
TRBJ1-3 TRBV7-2 ASSIGLAGNTIY
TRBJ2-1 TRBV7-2 ASSSTRDNEQF
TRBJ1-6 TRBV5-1 ATHPGDGDSPLH
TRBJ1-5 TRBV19 ASSDRSGQPQH
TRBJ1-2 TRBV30 ASGAGTYGYT
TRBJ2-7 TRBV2 ASNSKRSGASYEQY
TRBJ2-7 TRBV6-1 ASSPGRENDEQY
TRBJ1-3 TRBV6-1 ASSGRDRHSSGNTIY
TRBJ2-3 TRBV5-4 ASSPGTSGTDTQY
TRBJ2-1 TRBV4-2 ASSQEQQVSYDEQF
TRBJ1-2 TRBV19 ASSIDGARHNPYGYT
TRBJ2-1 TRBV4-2 ASSQGEREVNEQF
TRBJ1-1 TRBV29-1 SAAGRKNTEAF
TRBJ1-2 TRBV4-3 ASSLGTGGDNYGYT
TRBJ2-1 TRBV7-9 AGSSREGPDVLEF
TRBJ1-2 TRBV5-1 ASSLNEDPGYGYT
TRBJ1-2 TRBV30 ALTRDRPYGYT
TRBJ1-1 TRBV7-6 ASSLGPGQGLNTEAF
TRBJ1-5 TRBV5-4 ASSLQGGNQPQH
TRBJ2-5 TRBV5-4 ASSFGGTDTGETQY
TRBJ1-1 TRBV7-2 ASSPSGQGTEAF
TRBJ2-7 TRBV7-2 ASSLPSSYEQY
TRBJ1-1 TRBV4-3 ASKPTPGGDNTEAF
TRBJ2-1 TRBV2 ASSWLDNEQF
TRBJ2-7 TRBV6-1 ASTASGSYEQY
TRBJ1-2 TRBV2 ASTISLTGGGYT
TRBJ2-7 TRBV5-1 ASSSIQGASYEQY
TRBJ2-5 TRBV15 ATSRDQGREETQY
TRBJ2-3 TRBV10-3 AISELAAEGPKY
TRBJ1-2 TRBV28 ASSLRWDRRGYT